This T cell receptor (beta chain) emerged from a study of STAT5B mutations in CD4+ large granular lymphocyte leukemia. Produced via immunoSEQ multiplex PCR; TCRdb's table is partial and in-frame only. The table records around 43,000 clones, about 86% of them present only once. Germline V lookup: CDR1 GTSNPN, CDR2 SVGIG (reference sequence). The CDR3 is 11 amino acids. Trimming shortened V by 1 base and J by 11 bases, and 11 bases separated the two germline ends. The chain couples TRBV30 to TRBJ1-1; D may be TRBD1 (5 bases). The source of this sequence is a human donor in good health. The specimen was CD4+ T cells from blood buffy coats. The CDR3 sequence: CAWSADTAAFF. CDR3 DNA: TGTGCCTGGAGTGCGGACACAGCGGCTTTCTTT.